The table lists the clone carrying this T cell receptor beta chain with a few counts. Antigen: not known. Pooled in the analysis were second doses at about 4 or about 12 weeks. This sample is drawn from a study of T cell responses to AZD1222 COVID-19 vaccine. Study-level findings and limits: Clonal diversity was possibly underestimated, and white British individuals and females predominated among donors. No day 14 peak samples; only post-peak repertoires were characterized.

The CDR3 runs to 15 residues. V shed 5 bases, J shed 4 bases, and the junction held 9 bases outside the gene matches. CDR1 is SGHRS and CDR2 is YFSETQ in the germline V gene. Libraries were prepared by immunoSEQ multiplex PCR; TCRdb keeps only in-frame clonotypes and omits some of them. The top ten clones hold roughly 12% of a sample with 150,000 to 200,000 clones, approximately 86% of them seen once. The TCR comes from an adult who received the AZD1222 COVID-19 vaccine. The sample was peripheral blood, taken 28 days after the second AZD1222 dose. J is TRBJ2-3 and V is TRBV5-1; 8 nucleotides line up with TRBD2. CDR3 nucleotides: TGCGCCAGCAGAAGGAGCGGGAGCGCTGCAGATACGCAGTATTTT. This translates into CASRRSGSAADTQYF.